Included here is one TCR beta chain sequence, with context. Its antigen is undetermined. The primer mix had 60 Vbeta and 13 Jbeta primers. Sequencing was performed with immunoSEQ multiplex PCR; in TCRdb, only in-frame clones are kept and a portion is missing. The sample has 110,000 to 150,000 clones; approximately 80% are singletons. This sample is part of a study of cytomegalovirus exposure and HLA in healthy donors. Between the trimmed V and J ends, which lost 7 bases and 0 bases, there was a span of 19 bases. Germline V gene data show CDR1 as MNHEY and CDR2 as SMNVEV (reference sequence). The CDR3 runs 16 residues. General study results and limits: A reported reduction in N-insertions relative to the approximately 670-donor mean was seen in an Asian-associated ancestry cluster in a later analysis.

V usage is TRBV27 and J usage is TRBJ2-7; a possible D gene is TRBD2 (7 bases). The sequencing input was PBMCs. This receptor was taken from a woman in her 40s in good health and CMV-seropositive. CDR3 in amino acids: CASIRRGGVSSYEQYF. The CDR3 coding sequence is TGTGCCAGCATCCGTAGAGGGGGGGTCAGCTCCTACGAGCAGTACTTC.